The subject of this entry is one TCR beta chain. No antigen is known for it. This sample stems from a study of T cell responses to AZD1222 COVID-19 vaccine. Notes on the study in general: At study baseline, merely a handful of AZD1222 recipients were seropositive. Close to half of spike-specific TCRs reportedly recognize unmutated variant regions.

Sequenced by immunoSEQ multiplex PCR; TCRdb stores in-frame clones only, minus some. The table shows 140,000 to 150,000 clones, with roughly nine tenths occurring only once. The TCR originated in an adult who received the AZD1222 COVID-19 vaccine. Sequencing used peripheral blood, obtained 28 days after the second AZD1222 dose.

The CDR3, as DNA: TGTGCCAGCAGTTGGGGCATGGGCGGGGAGCTGTTTTTT. This encodes CASSWGMGGELFF. The chain has TRBV12-3 or TRBV12-4 and TRBJ2-2; D perhaps matches TRBD1 (5 bases). V was shortened by 4 bases and J by 7 bases, with 10 bases between the two germline ends. CDR3 length: 13 residues.